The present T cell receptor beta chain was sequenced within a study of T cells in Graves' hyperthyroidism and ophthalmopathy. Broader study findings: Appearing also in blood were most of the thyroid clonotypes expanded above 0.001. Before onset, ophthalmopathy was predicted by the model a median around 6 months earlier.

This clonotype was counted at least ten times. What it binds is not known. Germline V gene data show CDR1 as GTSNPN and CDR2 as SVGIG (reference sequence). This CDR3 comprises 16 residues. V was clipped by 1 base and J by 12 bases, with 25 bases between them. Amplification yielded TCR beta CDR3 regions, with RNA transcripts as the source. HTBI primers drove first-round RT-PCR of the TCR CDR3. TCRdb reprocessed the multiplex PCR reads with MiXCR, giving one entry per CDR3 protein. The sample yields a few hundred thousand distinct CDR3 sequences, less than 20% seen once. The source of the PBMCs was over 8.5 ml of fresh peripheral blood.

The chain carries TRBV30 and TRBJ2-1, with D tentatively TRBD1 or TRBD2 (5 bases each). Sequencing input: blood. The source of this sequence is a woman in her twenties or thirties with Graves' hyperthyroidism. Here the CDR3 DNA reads TGTGCCTGGAGTGCAAAACCGGGACCCCGTTCAAACGTGCAGTTCTTC. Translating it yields CAWSAKPGPRSNVQFF.